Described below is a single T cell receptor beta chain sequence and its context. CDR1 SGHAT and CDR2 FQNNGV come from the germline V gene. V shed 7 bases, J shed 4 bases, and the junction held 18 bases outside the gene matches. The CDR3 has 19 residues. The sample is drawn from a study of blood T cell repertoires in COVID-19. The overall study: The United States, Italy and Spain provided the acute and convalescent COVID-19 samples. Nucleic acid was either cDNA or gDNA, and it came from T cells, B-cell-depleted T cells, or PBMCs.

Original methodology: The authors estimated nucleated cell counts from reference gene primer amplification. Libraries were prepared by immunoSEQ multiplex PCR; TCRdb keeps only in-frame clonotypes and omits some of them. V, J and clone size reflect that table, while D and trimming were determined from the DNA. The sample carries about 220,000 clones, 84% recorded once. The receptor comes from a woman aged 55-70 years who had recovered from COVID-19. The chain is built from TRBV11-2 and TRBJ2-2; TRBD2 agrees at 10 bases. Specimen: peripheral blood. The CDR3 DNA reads TGTGCCAGCAAACAGGGAGGAATAGCGGGGGGCCGGGGCACCGGGGAGCTGTTTTTT. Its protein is CASKQGGIAGGRGTGELFF.